The source of this T cell receptor beta chain is a study of cytotoxic CD8 clonotypes in ibrutinib-treated CLL. The study, taken as a whole, reports: Clonality (at baseline) was higher than in age-matched healthy donors and tracked circulating CD8+ T-cell counts. Public clonotypes, an uncommon group, contracted or remained stable on treatment.

Cryopreserved PBMCs supplied about 2.1 micrograms of genomic DNA for TCR beta libraries. TCRdb keeps only in-frame clones here, not all; method: immunoSEQ multiplex PCR. The table has about 200,000 clones, 70% seen once. Points on this clone: Its antigen is not identified.

CDR3 size: 13 residues. The germline CDR1 and CDR2 sequences are SGHTA and FQGNSA. V lost 3 bases to trimming and J lost 6 bases, with 10 bases between them. This receptor was taken from a human donor with chronic lymphocytic leukemia. V gene TRBV7-2 combines with J gene TRBJ2-3; D remains unclear. The sample consisted of PBMCs, taken after 12 months of ibrutinib treatment. The CDR3 sequence is CASSFAQWDTQYF. CDR3 DNA: TGTGCCAGCAGCTTCGCGCAGTGGGATACGCAGTATTTT.